One sample yielded the 22 T cell receptor beta chains listed below, sequenced in a study of blood T cell repertoires in COVID-19. Libraries were prepared by immunoSEQ multiplex PCR; TCRdb keeps only in-frame clonotypes and omits some of them. There are about 140,000 clones in the sample; around 86% occur only once, and approximately 8.2% lies in the top ten. The sample consisted of peripheral blood. These receptors all stem from a human donor in a cohort sampled during active COVID-19.

The table lists this clone with a count of one. The rearrangement joins TRBV9 to TRBJ1-2, with 9 bases aligning to TRBD1. The CDR3 has 16 amino acids. V trimming: 4 bases; J trimming: 4 bases; junction bases outside the gene matches: 11. CDR1 is SGDLS and CDR2 is YYNGEE in the germline V gene. CDR3 sequence: CASSHVRQGGSYGYTF. The CDR3 coding sequence is TGTGCCAGCAGCCACGTAAGACAGGGGGGGAGCTATGGCTACACCTTC. Full variable domain (rest looked up from reference TRBV9 and TRBJ1-2): DSGVTQTPKHLITATGQRVTLRCSPRSGDLSVYWYQQSLDQGLQFLIQYYNGEERAKGNILERFSAQQFPDLHSELNLSSLELGDSALYFCASSHVRQGGSYGYTFGSGTRLTVV.

V usage is TRBV3-1 (or the pseudogene TRBV3-2) and J usage is TRBJ1-3; 10 bases are shared with TRBD1. The junction had 12 bases not matched to a gene; V was cut back by 4 bases and J by 0 bases. Germline loops: CDR1 LGHDT, CDR2 YNNKEL (reference sequence). This CDR3 region has 19 residues. The CDR3 loop reads CASSLSPGTGASSGNTIYF. In nucleotides, the CDR3 is TGTGCCAGCAGCCTATCCCCCGGGACAGGGGCTTCCTCTGGAAACACCATATATTTT.

A remark on this clone: The same CDR3 is also encoded by other DNA sequences in this sample. The gene calls are TRBV18 and TRBJ1-2, with a weak D call TRBD1 (5 bases). Germline loops: CDR1 KGHSH, CDR2 LQKENI. V was pared by 1 base and J by 2 bases, with 11 bases between. CDR3 length: 15 residues. The CDR3 protein is CASSPRSDSNYGYTF. CDR3 DNA: TGTGCCAGCTCACCACGGTCAGACAGCAACTATGGCTACACCTTC.

This chain links TRBV2 with TRBJ2-5; 8 bases map to TRBD1. CDR3 size: 15 residues. The germline V gene has CDR1 SNHLY and CDR2 FYNNEI. J lost 5 bases, V lost 4 bases, and 9 bases had no gene match. CDR3 DNA: TGTGCCAGCAGTGGAACAGGGGGAGGTTTGGAGACCCAGTACTTC. This translates into CASSGTGGGLETQYF. The whole variable domain, filled in from reference TRBV2 and TRBJ2-5, reads EPEVTQTPSHQVTQMGQEVILRCVPISNHLYFYWYRQILGQKVEFLVSFYNNEISEKSEIFDDQFSVERPDGSNFTLKIRSTKLEDSAMYFCASSGTGGGLETQYFGPGTRLLVL.

The chain recombines TRBV24-1 with TRBJ2-5; TRBD2 matches at 7 bases. The CDR3 runs to 15 residues. Germline V lookup: CDR1 KGHDR, CDR2 SFDVKD. V dropped 8 bases and J dropped 6; count of bases not matched to a gene: 14. Written as DNA, the CDR3 is TGTGCCACCACAGAAGGGGTCGCGGGAGCTCAGACCCAGTACTTC. Translating it yields CATTEGVAGAQTQYF.

V is TRBV21-1 and J is TRBJ2-2; the table's TRBD2 call for D was not verified on the DNA. TRBV21-1 is classified as a pseudogene. CDR3 length: 19 amino acids. DNA of the CDR3: TGTGCCAGCAGCAAATTGAAAGCCCGGGCCACCCGAGGGACCGGGGAGCTGTTTTTT. Encoded protein: CASSKLKARATRGTGELFF.

This chain uses TRBV21-1 with TRBJ2-2; the DNA was not used to check the table's D call, TRBD1. TRBV21-1 is labeled a pseudogene. The CDR3 extends over 14 amino acids. CDR3 region: CASSRLDIVGELFF. CDR3 sequence (DNA): TGTGCCAGCAGCCGATTAGACATTGTCGGGGAGCTGTTTTTT.

The V call is TRBV3-1 (or the pseudogene TRBV3-2), the J call TRBJ2-7, with 11 bases identical to TRBD2. With 1 base clipped from V and 5 bases from J, the junction kept 10 bases outside the gene matches. CDR3 length: 17 residues. Germline lookup yields CDR1 LGHDT and CDR2 YNNKEL (reference sequence). CDR3 amino acids: CASSQVETSGRINEQYF. As DNA, the CDR3 is TGTGCCAGCAGCCAAGTCGAAACTAGCGGGAGAATCAACGAGCAGTACTTC.

This rearrangement joins TRBV7-7 to TRBJ2-7, with TRBD2 identical over 16 bases. The trim removed 5 bases at V and 1 base at J, leaving 20 bases unmatched. The CDR3 spans 22 residues. Germline lookup yields CDR1 SSHAT and CDR2 FNYEAQ (reference sequence). The CDR3 sequence is CASSPEVNRGLAGGGSSYEQYF. The DNA of the CDR3 is TGTGCCAGCAGCCCGGAGGTGAACCGGGGACTAGCGGGAGGGGGTTCTTCCTACGAGCAGTACTTC.

The chain joins TRBV7-2 to TRBJ1-1; D unresolved. CDR1 and CDR2 (germline): SGHTA, FQGNSA. The CDR3 has 14 residues. Trimming pared 7 bases from V and 1 base from J, leaving 13 bases between. CDR3 amino acids: CASTLGPGNTEAFF. CDR3 nucleotide sequence: TGTGCCAGCACTTTAGGCCCAGGGAACACTGAAGCTTTCTTT.

This chain uses TRBV28 with TRBJ2-4; weak D call: TRBD1 (6 bases). CDR1 and CDR2 from the germline V gene are MDHEN and SYDVKM. V was pared by 6 bases and J by 6 bases, with 15 bases between. The CDR3 covers 14 residues. CDR3 DNA sequence: TGTGCCAGCAGAGAGGGGGATTGGGGAAACATTCAGTACTTC. Its translation is CASREGDWGNIQYF.

This sequence joins TRBV19 and TRBJ2-6; D gene ambiguous. The V gene lost 4 bases and the J gene lost 0 bases, with 4 bases spanning the gap. Germline CDR1 is LNHDA and CDR2 is SQIVND (reference sequence). The CDR3 is 14 amino acids. Written as DNA, the CDR3 is TGTGCCAGTAGTAACTACTCTGGGGCCAACGTCCTGACTTTC. Encoded protein: CASSNYSGANVLTF. Together with reference TRBV19 and TRBJ2-6, the CDR3 gives the full variable domain: DGGITQSPKYLFRKEGQNVTLSCEQNLNHDAMYWYRQDPGQGLRLIYYSQIVNDFQKGDIAEGYSVSREKKESFPLTVTSAQKNPTAFYLCASSNYSGANVLTFGAGSRLTVL.

The chain combines TRBV19 with TRBJ2-7; possibly TRBD2 for D (6 bases). Germline V gives CDR1 LNHDA, CDR2 SQIVND (reference sequence). CDR3 length: 13 amino acids. Trimming removed 6 bases at V and 8 bases at J, with 17 bases between. CDR3 loop: CASRDRDSSKQYF. CDR3 bases: TGTGCCAGTAGAGACCGGGACTCAAGTAAGCAGTACTTC.

The gene calls are TRBV18 and TRBJ2-7, with TRBD1 as a possible D gene (5 bases). Trimming shortened V by 0 bases and J by 5 bases, and 11 bases separated the two germline ends. Germline V gene data show CDR1 as KGHSH and CDR2 as LQKENI. The CDR3 is made up of 14 amino acids. CDR3 residues: CASSPPGRVNEQYF. In DNA form, the CDR3 reads TGTGCCAGCTCACCACCTGGCAGGGTTAACGAGCAGTACTTC.

The CDR3: CATSTQGDYGYTF. CDR3 nucleotide sequence: TGTGCCACCAGCACCCAAGGGGACTATGGCTACACCTTC. The chain links TRBV15 to TRBJ1-2; weak D call: TRBD1 (5 bases). Per germline, CDR1 LNHNV and CDR2 YYDKDF (reference sequence). The CDR3 length is 13 residues. The V gene lost 4 bases and the J gene lost 3 bases, with 9 bases spanning the gap. Variable domain in full (rest from reference TRBV15 and TRBJ1-2): DAMVIQNPRYQVTQFGKPVTLSCSQTLNHNVMYWYQQKSSQAPKLLFHYYDKDFNNEADTPDNFQSRRPNTSFCFLDIRSPGLGDTAMYLCATSTQGDYGYTFGSGTRLTVV.

The chain carries TRBV15 and TRBJ2-7; 7 bases match TRBD2. The trim removed 5 bases at V and 0 bases at J, leaving 10 bases unmatched. Germline assignment: CDR1 LNHNV and CDR2 YYDKDF (reference sequence). The CDR3 length is 16 residues. For the CDR3, the DNA is TGTGCCACCAGCCTCTCGGGGGGATGGAGCTCCTACGAGCAGTACTTC. As protein: CATSLSGGWSSYEQYF.

V and J are TRBV28 and TRBJ1-4; 10 bases map to TRBD1. V dropped 10 bases and J dropped 8; count of bases not matched to a gene: 10. This CDR3 comprises 14 residues. Germline assignment: CDR1 MDHEN and CDR2 SYDVKM. The CDR3 here is CATLQTGGAEKLFF. The DNA for the CDR3 is TGTGCCACACTACAGACAGGGGGCGCCGAAAAACTGTTTTTT.

This chain uses TRBV11-2 with TRBJ2-7, with 7 bases lining up with TRBD2. Trimming took 5 bases from V and 5 from J; bases not matched to a gene: 9. This CDR3 has 14 amino acids. CDR1 is SGHAT, CDR2 FQNNGV, per germline. The CDR3 nucleotides read TGTGCCAGCAGCCAGTCCGGGACTATTAACGAGCAGTACTTC. This sequence encodes CASSQSGTINEQYF.

This chain joins TRBV28 and TRBJ2-7; TRBD1 is a possible D gene (6 bases). There are 12 residues in the CDR3. Germline CDR1 reads MDHEN; CDR2 reads SYDVKM. The V end lost 5 bases, the J end lost 6 bases, and 11 bases lay between the germline ends. This CDR3 is CASSTGTFEQYF. CDR3 sequence (DNA): TGTGCCAGCAGTACCGGGACATTCGAGCAGTACTTC.

This rearrangement joins TRBV7-2 to TRBJ2-7; 9 nucleotides line up with TRBD2. After removal of 0 bases from V and 3 bases from J, the junction contained 6 bases not matched to a gene. The CDR3 length is 16 residues. Germline CDR1 is SGHTA and CDR2 is FQGNSA. The CDR3 region is CASSLARVTSGYEQYF. CDR3 coding DNA: TGTGCCAGCAGCTTAGCAAGGGTGACTAGCGGCTACGAGCAGTACTTC.

This chain uses TRBV28 with TRBJ2-3; 7 bases align to TRBD2. CDR1 is MDHEN and CDR2 is SYDVKM in the germline V gene. This CDR3 spans 17 amino acids. With V trimmed by 4 bases and J by 1 base, 11 bases remained unmatched. The CDR3 spells CASSYVGSSGRTDTQYF. The CDR3 bases are TGTGCCAGCAGTTATGTAGGGTCTAGCGGTCGCACAGATACGCAGTATTTT.

This rearrangement joins TRBV23-1 to TRBJ2-5, with no clear D. TRBV23-1 is known as an ORF, though its function is uncertain. V shed 1 base and J shed 2 bases, with 11 bases lying between them. The CDR3 is 15 residues long. CDR3 DNA: TGCGCCAGCAGTCAATTGCCCGGGTGGCAAGAGACCCAGTACTTC. It specifies CASSQLPGWQETQYF.